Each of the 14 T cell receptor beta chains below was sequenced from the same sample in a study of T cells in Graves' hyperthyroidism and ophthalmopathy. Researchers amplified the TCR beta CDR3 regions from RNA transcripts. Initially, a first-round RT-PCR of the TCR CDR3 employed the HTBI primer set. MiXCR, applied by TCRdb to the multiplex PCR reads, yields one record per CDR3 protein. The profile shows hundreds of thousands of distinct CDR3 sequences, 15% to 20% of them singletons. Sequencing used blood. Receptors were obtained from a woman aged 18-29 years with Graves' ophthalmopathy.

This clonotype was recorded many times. The CDR3 sequence is CASSVDRGSNQPQHF. In DNA, the CDR3 is TGTGCCAGCAGTGTAGACAGGGGGAGCAATCAGCCCCAGCATTTT. The chain couples TRBV6-1 to TRBJ1-5, with 9 bases fitting TRBD1. CDR3 length: 15 amino acids. Losses at the gene ends were 4 bases for V and 1 base for J; bases not matched to a gene: 2. Germline V gives CDR1 MNHNS, CDR2 SASEGT.

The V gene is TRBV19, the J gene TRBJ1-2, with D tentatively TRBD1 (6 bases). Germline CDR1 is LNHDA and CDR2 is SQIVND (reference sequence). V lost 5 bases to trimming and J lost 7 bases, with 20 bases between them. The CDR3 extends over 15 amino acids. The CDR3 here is CASSDRQARVSGYTF. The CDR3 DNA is TGTGCCAGTAGTGACCGACAGGCGCGGGTGTCTGGCTACACCTTC.

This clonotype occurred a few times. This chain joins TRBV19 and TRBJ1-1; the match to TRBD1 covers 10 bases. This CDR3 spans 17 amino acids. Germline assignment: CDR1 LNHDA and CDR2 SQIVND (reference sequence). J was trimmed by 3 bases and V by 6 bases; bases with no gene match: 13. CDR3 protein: CASSRQGAGVEDTEAFF. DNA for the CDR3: TGTGCCAGTAGCCGACAGGGGGCTGGGGTAGAGGACACTGAAGCTTTCTTT.

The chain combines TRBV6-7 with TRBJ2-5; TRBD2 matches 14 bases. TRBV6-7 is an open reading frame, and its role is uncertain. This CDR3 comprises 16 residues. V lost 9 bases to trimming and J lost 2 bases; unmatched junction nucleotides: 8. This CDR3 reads CASGTSGGSQQETQYF. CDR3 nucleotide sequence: TGTGCCAGTGGGACTAGCGGGGGATCACAACAAGAGACCCAGTACTTC.

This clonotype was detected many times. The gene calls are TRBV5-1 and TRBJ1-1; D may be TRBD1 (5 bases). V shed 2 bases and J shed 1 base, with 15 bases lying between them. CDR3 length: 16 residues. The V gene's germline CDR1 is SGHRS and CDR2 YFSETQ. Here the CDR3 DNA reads TGCGCCAGCAGCTTACATCAGGGAACGAGGAACACTGAAGCTTTCTTT. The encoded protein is CASSLHQGTRNTEAFF.

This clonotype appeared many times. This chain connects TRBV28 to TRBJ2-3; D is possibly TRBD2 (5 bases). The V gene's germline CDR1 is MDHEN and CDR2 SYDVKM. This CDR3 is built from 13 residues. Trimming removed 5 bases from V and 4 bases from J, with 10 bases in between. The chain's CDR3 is CASSLGLADTQYF. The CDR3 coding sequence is TGTGCCAGCAGTCTTGGACTTGCAGATACGCAGTATTTT.

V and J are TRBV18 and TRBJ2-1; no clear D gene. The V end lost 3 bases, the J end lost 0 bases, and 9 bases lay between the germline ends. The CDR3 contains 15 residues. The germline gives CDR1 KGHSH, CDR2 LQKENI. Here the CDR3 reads CASSPTEISYNEQFF. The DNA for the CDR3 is TGTGCCAGCTCACCCACAGAAATCTCCTACAATGAGCAGTTCTTC.

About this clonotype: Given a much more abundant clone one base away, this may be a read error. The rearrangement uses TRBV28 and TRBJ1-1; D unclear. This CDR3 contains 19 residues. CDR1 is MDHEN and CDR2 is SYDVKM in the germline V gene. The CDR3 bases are TGTGCCAGCAGTCCACCAGCGGGCGCAACCACCCACACTCGAATTGAAGCTTCCTTT. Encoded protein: CASSPPAGATTHTRIEASF.

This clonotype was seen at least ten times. The CDR3 protein is CASSLKGQTTEAFF. In DNA form, the CDR3 reads TGTGCCAGCAGTTTAAAAGGGCAGACGACTGAAGCTTTCTTT. The rearrangement joins TRBV27 to TRBJ1-1; D is unclear. The V gene lost 2 bases and the J gene lost 5 bases, with 12 bases spanning the gap. Looked up from germline, CDR1 is MNHEY and CDR2 is SMNVEV (reference sequence). The CDR3 runs 14 residues.

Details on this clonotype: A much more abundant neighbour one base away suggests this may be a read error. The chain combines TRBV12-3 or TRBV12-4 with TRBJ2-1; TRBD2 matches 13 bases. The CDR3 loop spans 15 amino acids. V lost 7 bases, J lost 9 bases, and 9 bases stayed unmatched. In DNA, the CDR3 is TGTGCCAGCACCACAACTAGCGGGGGGGGCGGTGAGCAGTTCTTC. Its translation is CASTTTSGGGGEQFF.

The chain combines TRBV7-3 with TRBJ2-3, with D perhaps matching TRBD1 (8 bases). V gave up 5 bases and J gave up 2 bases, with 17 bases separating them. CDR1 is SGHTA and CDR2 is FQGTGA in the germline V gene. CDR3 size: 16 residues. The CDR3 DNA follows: TGTGCCAGCAGCACAGGGGGGGGGACCGTCACAGATACGCAGTATTTT. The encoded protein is CASSTGGGTVTDTQYF.

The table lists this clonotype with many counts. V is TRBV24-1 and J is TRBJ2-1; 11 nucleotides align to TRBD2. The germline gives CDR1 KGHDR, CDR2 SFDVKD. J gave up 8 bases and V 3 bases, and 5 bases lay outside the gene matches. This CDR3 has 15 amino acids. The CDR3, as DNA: TGTGCCACCAGTGATCCGGGACTAGCGGTTCATGAGCAGTTCTTC. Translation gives CATSDPGLAVHEQFF.

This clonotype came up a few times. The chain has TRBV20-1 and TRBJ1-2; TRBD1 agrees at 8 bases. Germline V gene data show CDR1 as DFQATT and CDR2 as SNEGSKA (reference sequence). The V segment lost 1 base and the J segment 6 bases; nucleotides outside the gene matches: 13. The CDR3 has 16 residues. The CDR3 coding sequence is TGCAGTGCTAGAGCAAGAAGACCGCAGGGGGCGCATGGCTACACCTTC. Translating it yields CSARARRPQGAHGYTF.

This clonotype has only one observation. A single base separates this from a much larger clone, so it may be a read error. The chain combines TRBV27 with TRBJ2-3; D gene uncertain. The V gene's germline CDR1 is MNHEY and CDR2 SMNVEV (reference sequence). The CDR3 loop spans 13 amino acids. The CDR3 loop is CASSLSLSHTHYF. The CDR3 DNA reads TGTGCCAGCAGTTTATCCCTATCACATACGCATTATTTT.